The following is a TCR beta chain sequence with its context. Antigen unknown. The sample comes from a study of shared clonotypes between healthy human individuals. Study results and caveats: Clonotypes not shared had lower generation probabilities than those common to all four donors. Four donors had around 5.2% of their naive CD4 clonotypes in common.

CDR1 is SGDLS and CDR2 is YYNGEE in the germline V gene. The CDR3 sequence is 15 residues long. The ends were cut back, 0 bases at V and 4 bases at J, with 11 bases in the middle. Several immunoSEQ plates received, in even portions, the genomic DNA of each subset. Original processing notes: From ImmunoSEQ came sequences covering only the junction and carrying no quality scores, so filtering differed. The protocol was immunoSEQ multiplex PCR, while the TCRdb copy is restricted to in-frame clones and leaves out a portion. For V, J and clone size, that table is used; D and trimming come from the DNA. The table records roughly 2.2 million clones, 85% to 95% of them present only once.

The chain uses TRBV9 and TRBJ2-1; D is possibly TRBD2 (6 bases). This clonotype was obtained from a man younger than 35 in good health. Some clones in this sample may be carry-over from other donors' samples. The sample was naive CD4+ T cells from PBMCs. Indicated subset: CD45RA+ positively selected. CDR3 protein: CASSVDSSAYNEQFF. In DNA, the CDR3 is TGTGCCAGCAGCGTAGATTCTAGCGCGTACAATGAGCAGTTCTTC.